The source of this TCR beta chain is a study of blood T cell repertoires in COVID-19. Study at large: The origin of the acute and convalescent COVID-19 samples was the United States, Italy and Spain. In each case, the material was cDNA or gDNA derived from T cells, B-cell-depleted T cells, or PBMCs.

Original processing methods: Amplified reference gene primers provided the basis for estimating nucleated cell counts. TCRdb keeps only in-frame clones here, not all; method: immunoSEQ multiplex PCR. V, J and clone size are taken as reported in that table, and D and trimming were inferred from the DNA itself. The sample contains around 200,000 clones, over 75% of which appear only once. Sequenced sample: peripheral blood. The source is a human donor with active or convalescent COVID-19. The donor label of this sample is uncertain.

The CDR3 sequence is CATSALDSNYGYTF. In nucleotides, the CDR3 is TGTGCCACCAGTGCCCTGGACAGTAACTATGGCTACACCTTC. The chain employs TRBV24-1 and TRBJ1-2, with D possibly being TRBD1 (6 bases). CDR1 is KGHDR, CDR2 SFDVKD, per germline. Trimming took 5 bases from V and 1 from J, leaving 10 bases between them. This CDR3 contains 14 residues.